The T cell receptor (beta chain) under discussion was sequenced for a study of identical twins. This clonotype was recorded a few times. Antigen unknown. The germline gives CDR1 SGHAT, CDR2 FQNNGV. The length of the CDR3 is 14 residues. Trimming pared 7 bases from V and 4 bases from J, leaving 14 bases between. TCRdb recomputed calls from the 5' RACE reads with MiXCR, one row per CDR3 protein. The table lists about 250,000 distinct CDR3 sequences, 6% to 8.5% of them singletons. Study-level results: Twins' surplus sharing was weaker for beta out-of-frame sequences. Within cord blood, abundant beta clonotypes carried fewer insertions, but memory repertoires showed no such trend. For zero-insertion analyses, partial confounding could come from invariant MAIT and iNKT cells.

Separately, the same data were catalogued under a study of yellow fever vaccine responses in identical twins. That paper notes: Vaccine-induced T cell responses in twins were reportedly observed to appear partly convergent, partly personalized.

This sequence joins TRBV11-2 and TRBJ2-1; D perhaps matches TRBD2 (5 bases). The sequence was collected from a woman under 30 in good health. The sample was CD8+ T cells sorted from blood. The CDR3 protein is CASTVDGLYNEQFF. The CDR3 nucleotides read TGTGCCAGCACCGTTGACGGACTTTACAATGAGCAGTTCTTC. The full variable domain, its missing parts supplied by reference TRBV11-2 and TRBJ2-1, is EAGVAQSPRYKIIEKRQSVAFWCNPISGHATLYWYQQILGQGPKLLIQFQNNGVVDDSQLPKDRFSAERLKGVDSTLKIQPAKLEDSAVYLCASTVDGLYNEQFFGPGTRLTVL.